This T cell receptor beta chain comes out of a study of radiation and T cells in renal cell carcinoma. The CDR3 runs to 18 residues. The time point is: blood 4 weeks post-SBRT, at nephrectomy. Stated treatment: 15 Gy SBRT to primary tumor, nephrectomy 4 weeks later. The table came from immunoSEQ multiplex PCR; TCRdb's copy has only in-frame clones and leaves some out. The table shows just under 150,000 clones, with approximately 86% occurring only once. The clonotype comes from a woman between 45 and 60 years old with renal cell carcinoma. The gene calls are TRBV21-1 and TRBJ1-1. TRBV21-1 is a listed pseudogene. The specimen comprised blood, sampled from a patient whose treatment included radiotherapy and nephrectomy. The CDR3 sequence is CASLVGPKGLELNTEAFF. The CDR3 DNA reads as TGTGCCAGCCTCGTCGGGCCCAAAGGCCTTGAGCTGAACACTGAAGCTTTCTTT.